Listed here are 10 T cell receptor beta chains from one sample, sequenced in a study of T cells in Graves' hyperthyroidism and ophthalmopathy. Amplified TCR beta CDR3 regions came from RNA transcripts. The TCR CDR3 first-round RT-PCR relied on the HTBI primer set. From the multiplex PCR reads, TCRdb called clonotypes with MiXCR, one entry per CDR3 protein. The data show 500,000 or so distinct CDR3 sequences, roughly 15% seen once. Sequencing was done on a sample of blood. The receptors stem from a woman aged 18-29 years with Graves' ophthalmopathy.

This clonotype was seen repeatedly, ten times or more. The chain is built from TRBV18 and TRBJ1-5, with D possibly TRBD1 on 5 matching bases. Germline lookup yields CDR1 KGHSH and CDR2 LQKENI. This CDR3 is built from 13 residues. The ends were cut back, 6 bases at V and 9 bases at J, with 15 bases in the middle. The CDR3 protein is CASSYSREGPQHF. The CDR3 DNA reads TGTGCCAGCTCCTACTCCAGGGAAGGGCCCCAGCATTTT.

In the case of this clonotype: A much larger clonotype is one base distant, so this may be a read error. The V call is TRBV28, the J call TRBJ2-7, with 9 bases that match TRBD2. J gave up 1 base and V 11 bases, and 6 bases lay outside the gene matches. This CDR3 has 13 amino acids. Germline V gene data show CDR1 as MDHEN and CDR2 as SYDVKM. The CDR3 bases are TGTGCCGGCGCGGGGGGGCGGTCCTACGAGCAGTACTTC. It specifies CAGAGGRSYEQYF.

This clonotype showed up many times. The chain employs TRBV29-1 and TRBJ1-4, with a possible D match to TRBD1 (5 bases). CDR1 is SQVTM and CDR2 is ANQGSEA in the germline V gene. The CDR3 length is 12 residues. Between the trimmed V and J ends, which lost 5 bases and 7 bases, there was a span of 11 bases. CDR3 region: CSVYGAGEKLFF. The CDR3 DNA sequence: TGCAGCGTTTATGGGGCGGGTGAAAAACTGTTTTTT.

The table lists this clonotype with many counts. V is TRBV2 and J is TRBJ1-1, with 8 bases that match TRBD1. Germline values: CDR1 SNHLY, CDR2 FYNNEI. This CDR3 has 14 residues. The J segment lost 4 bases and the V segment lost 3 bases, leaving 4 bases of the junction unmatched. CDR3 sequence reads: CASSDDRGFTEAFF. CDR3 nucleotide sequence: TGTGCCAGCAGTGACGACAGGGGTTTCACTGAAGCTTTCTTT.

The rearrangement joins TRBV6-1 to TRBJ1-1, with 7 bases lining up with TRBD1. The trim removed 8 bases at V and 4 bases at J, leaving 10 bases unmatched. The CDR3 length is 14 residues. The germline CDR1 and CDR2 sequences are MNHNS and SASEGT. The CDR3 loop is CASVRDREGTEAFF. The CDR3 DNA sequence: TGTGCCAGCGTGCGGGACAGAGAAGGCACTGAAGCTTTCTTT.

The J gene is TRBJ2-2, the V gene TRBV5-6; the match to TRBD1 covers 10 bases. Germline trimming cut 5 bases from V and 2 bases from J; bases unmatched to any gene: 6. The CDR3 has 16 amino acids. Germline V lookup: CDR1 SGHDT, CDR2 YYEEEE. CDR3: CASSSGQGDNTGELFF. CDR3 in DNA: TGTGCCAGCAGTTCCGGACAGGGGGACAACACCGGGGAGCTGTTTTTT.

V usage is TRBV29-1 and J usage is TRBJ2-7, with D possibly TRBD1 on 6 matching bases. Trimming left V 4 bases short and J 4 bases short, with 14 bases between. The CDR3 loop spans 13 amino acids. The germline V gene encodes CDR1 SQVTM and CDR2 ANQGSEA. In nucleotides, the CDR3 is TGCAGCGTTGCCCCCGGACAGCTATACGAGCAGTACTTC. Encoded protein: CSVAPGQLYEQYF.

This chain uses TRBV6-1 with TRBJ1-5; D is undetermined. This CDR3 comprises 17 residues. The V gene lost 3 bases and the J gene lost 5 bases, with 20 bases spanning the gap. Looked up from germline, CDR1 is MNHNS and CDR2 is SASEGT. The CDR3 coding sequence is TGTGCCAGCAGTGACTCCCGTTCGTCGGTTTGGCATCAGCCCCAGCATTTT. This sequence encodes CASSDSRSSVWHQPQHF.

In its sample, this clonotype was seen many times. The V call is TRBV20-1, the J call TRBJ1-2, with 8 bases aligning to TRBD1. V gave up 1 base and J gave up 8 bases; unmatched junction bases: 9. From germline, CDR1 is DFQATT and CDR2 SNEGSKA (reference sequence). The length of the CDR3 is 14 residues. CDR3: CSARGGGQDGGYTF. CDR3 DNA: TGCAGTGCTAGAGGTGGGGGACAGGATGGGGGCTACACCTTC.

There are many counts of this clonotype. The rearrangement joins TRBV10-3 to TRBJ1-1; D gene unclear. The CDR3 runs to 14 residues. The V and J ends lost 4 bases and 0 bases respectively, with 9 bases between them. The germline V gene encodes CDR1 ENHRY and CDR2 SYGVKD. The CDR3 nucleotides are TGTGCCATCAGTGGGTTAGGGATGAACACTGAAGCTTTCTTT. Protein: CAISGLGMNTEAFF.